This T cell receptor (beta chain) stems from a study of blood T cell repertoires in COVID-19. Study-level information: Italy, Spain and the United States were the sources of the convalescent and acute COVID-19 samples. Nucleic acid was either cDNA or gDNA, and it came from T cells, B-cell-depleted T cells, or PBMCs.

Per germline, CDR1 MNHEY and CDR2 SVGEGT. V lost 5 bases and J lost 8; bases outside the gene matches: 6. The CDR3 is made up of 14 amino acids. In the source study's methods: Researchers report that nucleated cell counts were estimated from reference gene primer amplification. This table comes from immunoSEQ multiplex PCR, and its TCRdb copy is limited to in-frame clones, with some not included. V and J calls and clone size follow that table, whereas D and trimming were derived from the DNA. In the table there are approximately 400,000 clones, approximately 88% of which are singletons. This sequence originates from a man in his forties with acute or convalescent COVID-19. The V and J genes are TRBV6-2 or TRBV6-3 and TRBJ1-4, with 9 bases fitting TRBD1. The sequencing input was peripheral blood. CDR3: CASSPGTGWEKLFF. CDR3 nucleotides: TGTGCCAGCAGTCCCGGGACAGGGTGGGAAAAACTGTTTTTT.